A single sample is the source of the 29 T cell receptor beta chains below, sequenced in a study of T cell responses to AZD1222 COVID-19 vaccine. Sequenced by immunoSEQ multiplex PCR; TCRdb stores in-frame clones only, minus some. Of some 140,000 clones in the sample, about 93% were seen once. The input for sequencing was peripheral blood, taken 28 days after the second AZD1222 dose. The receptors come from an adult who received the AZD1222 COVID-19 vaccine.

This chain joins TRBV6-1 and TRBJ1-5; D may be TRBD1 (5 bases). The CDR3 is 15 residues long. In germline, CDR1 is MNHNS, CDR2 SASEGT. Trimming pared 1 base from V and 5 bases from J, leaving 12 bases between. The CDR3 sequence: CASSEGGTLHQPQHF. The CDR3 region has the DNA TGTGCCAGCAGTGAAGGGGGCACTCTTCATCAGCCCCAGCATTTT.

This clone showed up just a few times. The V gene is TRBV3-1 (or the pseudogene TRBV3-2), the J gene TRBJ2-2; D is unclear. V was trimmed by 1 base and J by 9 bases, leaving 12 bases between them. Germline values: CDR1 LGHDT, CDR2 YNNKEL (reference sequence). The length of the CDR3 is 14 residues. The CDR3 DNA reads as TGTGCCAGCAGCCAAGTCTCCGGGCGGCGGGAGCTGTTTTTT. Amino acid sequence: CASSQVSGRRELFF.

J is TRBJ2-1 and V is TRBV7-9; 7 bases are a match to TRBD1. CDR3 size: 12 residues. Trimming removed 4 bases from V and 7 bases from J; junction bases left unmatched: 1. The germline CDR1 and CDR2 sequences are SEHNR and FQNEAQ (reference sequence). CDR3 region: CASSSQGNEQFF. In nucleotides, the CDR3 is TGTGCCAGCAGCTCACAGGGGAATGAGCAGTTCTTC.

The chain joins TRBV27 to TRBJ2-3, with 12 bases lining up with TRBD2. V was pared by 7 bases and J by 3 bases, with 11 bases of the junction left unmatched. The germline CDR1 and CDR2 sequences are MNHEY and SMNVEV (reference sequence). CDR3 length: 17 amino acids. DNA for the CDR3: TGTGCCAGCAAGCAGAGTCGACTAGCGGGGGCAACAGATACGCAGTATTTT. Amino acid sequence: CASKQSRLAGATDTQYF.

This clone came up a few times. The chain carries TRBV12-5 and TRBJ1-5; the match to TRBD1 covers 7 bases. J was trimmed by 3 bases and V by 0 bases; bases with no gene match: 11. CDR1 is LGHNT and CDR2 is FRNRAP in the germline V gene. The CDR3 totals 18 residues. The CDR3 DNA is TGTGCTAGTGGTTTGGTAGTGGCCAGGGGGGTTGTCAATCAGCCCCAGCATTTT. It specifies CASGLVVARGVVNQPQHF. The entire variable domain, with the rest obtained from reference TRBV12-5 and TRBJ1-5, is as follows: DARVTQTPRHKVTEMGQEVTMRCQPILGHNTVFWYRQTMMQGLELLAYFRNRAPLDDSGMPKDRFSAEMPDATLATLKIQPSEPRDSAVYFCASGLVVARGVVNQPQHFGDGTRLSIL.

The chain combines TRBV7-9 with TRBJ1-1; D remains unclear. Germline V lookup: CDR1 SEHNR, CDR2 FQNEAQ (reference sequence). The CDR3 contains 13 residues. Deletions cut 5 bases from V and 1 base from J, with 8 bases between. The CDR3 region has the DNA TGTGCCAGCAGCACAAGACAGAACACTGAAGCTTTCTTT. This sequence encodes CASSTRQNTEAFF.

This chain links TRBV11-1 with TRBJ2-5; TRBD1 agrees at 9 bases. The germline V gene has CDR1 SGHAT and CDR2 FQDESV (reference sequence). V shed 5 bases and J 4 bases; nucleotides not matched to a gene: 11. CDR3 length equals 16 residues. CDR3 sequence reads: CASSLGSTGGPETQYF. CDR3 DNA sequence: TGTGCCAGCAGCCTGGGATCCACAGGGGGCCCAGAGACCCAGTACTTC.

The V call is TRBV5-1, the J call TRBJ1-2; D unclear. The length of the CDR3 is 15 residues. V lost 3 bases, J lost 2 bases, and 14 bases lay in between. Germline CDR1 is SGHRS and CDR2 is YFSETQ. CDR3 protein: CASSSIDPSNYGYTF. The CDR3 coding sequence is TGCGCCAGCAGCTCAATAGATCCAAGCAACTATGGCTACACCTTC.

The gene calls are TRBV29-1 and TRBJ2-6; D is unclear. This CDR3 has 17 residues. Per germline, CDR1 SQVTM and CDR2 ANQGSEA. The V gene lost 0 bases and the J gene lost 2 bases, with 14 bases spanning the gap. CDR3 DNA: TGCAGCGTTGAAGATGATGGAGCGTATACTGGGGCCAACGTCCTGACTTTC. Translated: CSVEDDGAYTGANVLTF.

This chain connects TRBV4-2 to TRBJ2-1, with 9 bases matching TRBD2. J was trimmed by 6 bases and V by 0 bases; bases with no gene match: 3. The CDR3 has 15 amino acids. Germline V lookup: CDR1 LGHNA, CDR2 YNFKEQ. CDR3 protein: CASSQDAGGPNEQFF. The CDR3 DNA sequence: TGTGCCAGCAGCCAAGATGCGGGGGGGCCCAATGAGCAGTTCTTC.

The gene calls are TRBV30 and TRBJ1-1; D is unclear. Trimming removed 2 bases from V and 0 bases from J, with 7 bases in between. CDR1 GTSNPN and CDR2 SVGIG come from the germline V gene (reference sequence). The CDR3 totals 13 residues. This CDR3 reads CAWSWAMNTEAFF. CDR3 nucleotide sequence: TGTGCCTGGAGTTGGGCAATGAACACTGAAGCTTTCTTT.

This sequence joins TRBV18 and TRBJ1-1; D unclear. The V and J ends lost 0 bases and 1 base respectively, with 6 bases between them. CDR3 length equals 14 residues. CDR1 and CDR2 (germline): KGHSH, LQKENI. The CDR3 loop is CASSPPGKNTEAFF. In nucleotides, the CDR3 is TGTGCCAGCTCACCACCGGGCAAGAACACTGAAGCTTTCTTT.

This clone appeared once. The rearrangement uses TRBV19 and TRBJ2-7, with TRBD1 matching 10 bases. Germline assignment: CDR1 LNHDA and CDR2 SQIVND (reference sequence). The junction had 8 bases not matched to a gene; V was cut back by 7 bases and J by 5 bases. The CDR3 is 14 amino acids. The CDR3 region is CASTGTGETNEQYF. The CDR3 coding sequence is TGTGCCAGTACCGGGACAGGGGAAACGAACGAGCAGTACTTC.

J is TRBJ2-2 and V is TRBV11-1; D gene ambiguous. Germline-derived CDR1 and CDR2 are SGHAT and FQDESV (reference sequence). V lost 2 bases to trimming and J lost 4 bases, with 8 bases between them. The CDR3 has 14 amino acids. In DNA, the CDR3 is TGTGCCAGCAGCTTAACGGTGATCACCGGGGAGCTGTTTTTT. Amino acid sequence: CASSLTVITGELFF.

This chain uses TRBV19 with TRBJ1-4; the match to TRBD1 covers 8 bases. With V trimmed by 6 bases and J by 5 bases, 8 bases remained unmatched. CDR1 is LNHDA, CDR2 SQIVND, per germline (reference sequence). CDR3 length: 15 residues. The CDR3 DNA follows: TGTGCCAGTAGGGTCCGGGACAGGACGAATGAAAAACTGTTTTTT. It translates to CASRVRDRTNEKLFF.

The chain uses TRBV7-9 and TRBJ2-3; 8 bases map to TRBD2. The germline gives CDR1 SEHNR, CDR2 FQNEAQ (reference sequence). There are 16 residues in the CDR3. Losses at the gene ends were 5 bases for V and 5 bases for J; bases not matched to a gene: 12. CDR3 sequence (DNA): TGTGCCAGCAGCCCACAGGGCGGGGGGTTGCAAGATACGCAGTATTTT. Translating it yields CASSPQGGGLQDTQYF.

The chain employs TRBV5-4 and TRBJ1-5; tentatively, D is TRBD1 (6 bases). Germline CDR1 and CDR2: SGHNT and YYREEE (reference sequence). With 5 bases removed from V and 7 bases from J, the gap between germline ends came to 13 bases. The CDR3 is 13 residues long. This CDR3 reads CASSWTAWQPQHF. In DNA, the CDR3 is TGTGCCAGCAGTTGGACAGCTTGGCAGCCCCAGCATTTT.

This chain links TRBV7-9 with TRBJ1-2, with D possibly TRBD1 on 6 matching bases. The ends were cut back, 3 bases at V and 8 bases at J, with 13 bases in the middle. Germline V gives CDR1 SEHNR, CDR2 FQNEAQ (reference sequence). The CDR3 is 13 residues long. The CDR3 is CASSFLGAWGYTF. DNA for the CDR3: TGTGCCAGCAGCTTTTTGGGGGCGTGGGGCTACACCTTC. Complete variable domain (other parts from reference TRBV7-9 and TRBJ1-2): DTGVSQNPRHKITKRGQNVTFRCDPISEHNRLYWYRQTLGQGPEFLTYFQNEAQLEKSRLLSDRFSAERPKGSFSTLEIQRTEQGDSAMYLCASSFLGAWGYTFGSGTRLTVV.

The V call is TRBV19, the J call TRBJ1-4; D call uncertain. CDR1 and CDR2 (germline): LNHDA, SQIVND (reference sequence). The CDR3 has 14 amino acids. Deletions cut 3 bases from V and 4 bases from J, with 9 bases between. The CDR3 loop reads CASSIEVINEKLFF. In DNA form, the CDR3 reads TGTGCCAGTAGTATCGAGGTGATTAATGAAAAACTGTTTTTT. Full variable domain (rest looked up from reference TRBV19 and TRBJ1-4): DGGITQSPKYLFRKEGQNVTLSCEQNLNHDAMYWYRQDPGQGLRLIYYSQIVNDFQKGDIAEGYSVSREKKESFPLTVTSAQKNPTAFYLCASSIEVINEKLFFGSGTQLSVL.

For the CDR3, the DNA is TGTGCCAGCAGCTTAGCGACTTTCACAGGGACGGAGGGCTCCTACAATGAGCAGTTCTTC. Translating it yields CASSLATFTGTEGSYNEQFF. The chain combines TRBV7-6 with TRBJ2-1; D is possibly TRBD1 or TRBD2 (6 bases each). Deletions cut 0 bases from V and 0 bases from J, with 21 bases between. The CDR3 length is 20 residues. Germline assignment: CDR1 SGHVS and CDR2 FNYEAQ.

V and J are TRBV2 and TRBJ1-1; possibly TRBD1 for D (5 bases). The CDR3 contains 14 residues. V was cut by 3 bases and J by 9 bases, with 17 bases left in between. Germline assignment: CDR1 SNHLY and CDR2 FYNNEI. The CDR3 DNA is TGTGCCAGCAGTGAGGCGGCACAGGCGATCCAAGCTTTCTTT. Its translation is CASSEAAQAIQAFF.

The DNA of the CDR3 is TGTGCCAGCAGACAACCGGATTTAAGGGGGCAAGAGACCCAGTACTTC. Translated: CASRQPDLRGQETQYF. The chain joins TRBV11-2 to TRBJ2-5; TRBD1 is a possible D gene (6 bases). The CDR3 runs 16 residues. The germline CDR1 and CDR2 sequences are SGHAT and FQNNGV. Trimming took 6 bases from V and 2 from J, leaving 19 bases between them. The complete variable domain, with remaining parts taken from reference TRBV11-2 and TRBJ2-5, reads EAGVAQSPRYKIIEKRQSVAFWCNPISGHATLYWYQQILGQGPKLLIQFQNNGVVDDSQLPKDRFSAERLKGVDSTLKIQPAKLEDSAVYLCASRQPDLRGQETQYFGPGTRLLVL.

The rearrangement uses TRBV19 and TRBJ1-1, with D perhaps matching TRBD1 (6 bases). The CDR3 length is 14 residues. The germline CDR1 and CDR2 sequences are LNHDA and SQIVND (reference sequence). V lost 3 bases and J 8 bases, leaving 16 bases between the germline ends. CDR3: CASSMSGGGGEAFF. CDR3 coding DNA: TGTGCCAGTAGTATGTCTGGGGGCGGCGGGGAAGCTTTCTTT.

This sequence joins TRBV10-1 and TRBJ1-6, with 7 bases identical to TRBD1. Looked up from germline, CDR1 is WNHNN and CDR2 is SYGVQD (reference sequence). The CDR3 consists of 15 residues. V shed 8 bases, J shed 1 base, and the junction held 5 bases outside the gene matches. Here the CDR3 reads CASPYRGSYNSPLHF. The CDR3 DNA reads as TGCGCCAGCCCCTACAGGGGTTCCTATAATTCACCCCTCCACTTT.

The chain combines TRBV28 with TRBJ2-3; 8 bases are shared with TRBD2. This CDR3 has 15 residues. The V and J ends lost 4 bases and 2 bases, in that order; junction bases with no gene match: 5. The germline V gene has CDR1 MDHEN and CDR2 SYDVKM. DNA of the CDR3: TGTGCCAGCAGTTCAGCGGGGGATACCACAGATACGCAGTATTTT. Protein sequence: CASSSAGDTTDTQYF.

The V call is TRBV19, the J call TRBJ1-2, with 9 positions matching TRBD1. The CDR3 consists of 17 residues. With V trimmed by 4 bases and J by 1 base, 10 bases remained unmatched. Germline lookup yields CDR1 LNHDA and CDR2 SQIVND (reference sequence). The CDR3, as DNA: TGTGCCAGTAGTACTCAACTCCGGGACAGGGTTAACTATGGCTACACCTTC. Its protein is CASSTQLRDRVNYGYTF.

In its sample, this clone was seen once. This chain joins TRBV7-9 and TRBJ2-7; D is possibly TRBD2 (6 bases). This CDR3 contains 13 residues. V lost 4 bases, J lost 2 bases, and 9 bases lay in between. Germline V gives CDR1 SEHNR, CDR2 FQNEAQ (reference sequence). The CDR3 is CASSWSGAYEQYF. CDR3 coding DNA: TGTGCCAGCAGCTGGTCGGGGGCCTACGAGCAGTACTTC.

The V and J genes are TRBV2 and TRBJ2-3, with a tentative D call TRBD1 (6 bases). Trimming pared 6 bases from V and 1 base from J, leaving 14 bases between. The CDR3 has 15 amino acids. The germline V gene encodes CDR1 SNHLY and CDR2 FYNNEI. The CDR3 bases are TGTGCCAGCAGGAAGGTTTCAGGGGGCACAGATACGCAGTATTTT. It yields the protein CASRKVSGGTDTQYF. The full variable domain, rest sourced from reference TRBV2 and TRBJ2-3, is EPEVTQTPSHQVTQMGQEVILRCVPISNHLYFYWYRQILGQKVEFLVSFYNNEISEKSEIFDDQFSVERPDGSNFTLKIRSTKLEDSAMYFCASRKVSGGTDTQYFGPGTRLTVL.

The chain combines TRBV15 with TRBJ1-2; D uncertain. The CDR3 contains 13 residues. Trimming removed 0 bases at V and 6 bases at J, with 8 bases between. Germline lookup yields CDR1 LNHNV and CDR2 YYDKDF (reference sequence). The CDR3, as DNA: TGTGCCACCAGCAGAGAAGGGCCACATGGCTACACCTTC. The encoded protein is CATSREGPHGYTF.